These 20 T cell receptor beta chains came from one sample sequenced in a study of T cell clones after liver transplantation. Repertoires were generated with immunoSEQ multiplex PCR, while TCRdb's copy carries only in-frame clones and drops some. The sample contains 45,000 to 60,000 clones, over 60% of which appear only once. Specimen: CD4+ T cells from blood, collected at the 22-month timepoint. These receptors were obtained from a human patient who received a liver transplant. Among the T cells, some may be from the graft donor.

This chain links TRBV7-2 with TRBJ2-5, with 8 bases lining up with TRBD2. This CDR3 spans 16 amino acids. J lost 2 bases, V lost 0 bases, and 5 bases had no gene match. Germline loops: CDR1 SGHTA, CDR2 FQGNSA. The CDR3 nucleotides read TGTGCCAGCAGCTTAGCGCCAAGCGGGGGTCAAGAGACCCAGTACTTC. This translates into CASSLAPSGGQETQYF.

The chain links TRBV2 to TRBJ1-2; unclear D gene. V lost 2 bases and J 0 bases, leaving 13 bases between the germline ends. CDR3 length: 16 residues. Germline values: CDR1 SNHLY, CDR2 FYNNEI. The CDR3: CASSETLLGANYGYTF. The CDR3 DNA is TGTGCCAGCAGTGAAACGTTGCTGGGAGCTAACTATGGCTACACCTTC.

The V gene is TRBV5-4, the J gene TRBJ2-7; D possibly matches TRBD1 or TRBD2 (5 bases each). Between the trimmed V and J ends, which lost 2 bases and 5 bases, there was a span of 14 bases. CDR3 length equals 14 residues. In germline, CDR1 is SGHNT, CDR2 YYREEE (reference sequence). DNA of the CDR3: TGTGCCAGCAGCTTTCTTGGGGGATTCAACGAGCAGTACTTC. Translation: CASSFLGGFNEQYF.

The count of this clone is one. The V call is TRBV5-8, the J call TRBJ1-1, with TRBD1 matching over 7 bases. Trimming at V came to 4 bases and at J to 5 bases, leaving 11 bases not matched to a gene. The CDR3 spans 15 residues. Germline CDR1 and CDR2: SGHTS and YDEGEE. For the CDR3, the DNA is TGTGCCAGCAGCCCATACAGGGGATTAAGGACTGAAGCTTTCTTT. It specifies CASSPYRGLRTEAFF. Drawing the rest from reference TRBV5-8 and TRBJ1-1, the complete variable domain is EAGVTQSPTHLIKTRGQQATLRCSPISGHTSVYWYQQALGLGLQFLLWYDEGEERNRGNFPPRFSGRQFPNYSSELNVNALELEDSALYLCASSPYRGLRTEAFFGQGTRLTVV.

V usage is TRBV28 and J usage is TRBJ1-6, with 9 bases aligning to TRBD1. The CDR3 spans 14 residues. The germline gives CDR1 MDHEN, CDR2 SYDVKM. V was pared by 10 bases and J by 9 bases, with 10 bases of the junction left unmatched. The CDR3 bases are TGTGCCACAGGACAGGGGACATTTGCTTCACCCCTCCACTTT. Translating it yields CATGQGTFASPLHF.

This sequence joins TRBV7-9 and TRBJ1-1; D gene uncertain. The V gene's germline CDR1 is SEHNR and CDR2 FQNEAQ (reference sequence). Deletions cut 3 bases from V and 3 bases from J, with 8 bases between. This CDR3 spans 13 amino acids. CDR3 DNA: TGTGCCAGCAGCTTCTGGGAGTACACTGAAGCTTTCTTT. Amino acid sequence: CASSFWEYTEAFF.

The chain joins TRBV5-6 to TRBJ1-2, with D unresolved. V shed 4 bases and J shed 8 bases, with 15 bases lying between them. Looked up from germline, CDR1 is SGHDT and CDR2 is YYEEEE. The length of the CDR3 is 13 residues. CDR3 amino acids: CASSPDGSRGYTF. DNA of the CDR3: TGTGCCAGCAGCCCGGACGGTTCAAGGGGCTACACCTTC.

This clone was seen at least ten times. The V call is TRBV6-1, the J call TRBJ2-3, with TRBD2 matching over 10 bases. This CDR3 has 15 amino acids. With V trimmed by 6 bases and J by 0 bases, 3 bases remained unmatched. Germline V gives CDR1 MNHNS, CDR2 SASEGT. CDR3 sequence: CASRPSGGSTDTQYF. The DNA for the CDR3 is TGTGCCAGCAGACCTAGCGGGGGAAGCACAGATACGCAGTATTTT.

The chain couples TRBV18 to TRBJ2-2; unclear D gene. The germline V gene encodes CDR1 KGHSH and CDR2 LQKENI. The CDR3 contains 13 residues. V was cut by 2 bases and J by 3 bases, with 4 bases left in between. In nucleotides, the CDR3 is TGTGCCAGCTCACCAATGGACACCGGGGAGCTGTTTTTT. This sequence encodes CASSPMDTGELFF.

This clone occurred a few times. The chain links TRBV11-2 to TRBJ2-3; 7 bases align to TRBD1. Germline V gene data show CDR1 as SGHAT and CDR2 as FQNNGV. The CDR3 loop spans 15 amino acids. After removal of 1 base from V and 6 bases from J, the junction contained 7 bases not matched to a gene. The CDR3 loop reads CASSLGGGRGDTQYF. DNA of the CDR3: TGTGCCAGCAGCTTAGGAGGGGGCCGAGGCGATACGCAGTATTTT.

The V gene is TRBV5-1, the J gene TRBJ1-4; D not resolved. Trimming took 3 bases from V and 11 from J, leaving 11 bases between them. The CDR3 runs 12 residues. Germline loops: CDR1 SGHRS, CDR2 YFSETQ. The CDR3 region has the DNA TGCGCCAGCAGCTATGACCAAGAGAAACTGTTTTTT. It translates to CASSYDQEKLFF.

This clone was counted between two and nine times. This chain joins TRBV6-1 and TRBJ2-7; D gene unclear. Germline CDR1 MNHNS, CDR2 SASEGT. The CDR3 length is 13 residues. V was pared by 8 bases and J by 2 bases, with 13 bases between. In DNA, the CDR3 is TGTGCCAGCGGGAACGGCCGGCCCTACGAGCAGTACTTC. It codes for CASGNGRPYEQYF.

This clone was seen just once. This chain connects TRBV28 to TRBJ2-2; TRBD1 matches at 11 bases. The CDR3 is made up of 18 amino acids. The J segment lost 3 bases and the V segment lost 8 bases, leaving 14 bases of the junction unmatched. Germline values: CDR1 MDHEN, CDR2 SYDVKM. The CDR3 nucleotides read TGTGCCAGCTTCCTGGGACAGGGGGGTATTCTGGACACCGGGGAGCTGTTTTTT. It specifies CASFLGQGGILDTGELFF.

CDR3 amino acids: CASSSMGQGWNYGYTF. The CDR3 DNA reads TGCGCCAGCAGCTCCATGGGACAGGGCTGGAACTATGGCTACACCTTC. V gene TRBV5-1 combines with J gene TRBJ1-2, with 9 bases fitting TRBD1. CDR1 is SGHRS and CDR2 is YFSETQ in the germline V gene. J gave up 2 bases and V 3 bases, and 8 bases lay outside the gene matches. This CDR3 has 16 amino acids.

This sequence joins TRBV11-2 and TRBJ1-1; 12 bases align to TRBD1. From germline, CDR1 is SGHAT and CDR2 FQNNGV. The junction had 5 bases not matched to a gene; V was cut back by 5 bases and J by 4 bases. The CDR3 length is 15 residues. In DNA form, the CDR3 reads TGTGCCAGCAGCACGGGACAGGGGGCCATCACTGAAGCTTTCTTT. This sequence encodes CASSTGQGAITEAFF.

This chain joins TRBV2 and TRBJ1-5; D not certain. Germline loops: CDR1 SNHLY, CDR2 FYNNEI. The CDR3 length is 14 residues. V lost 5 bases, J lost 3 bases, and 11 bases lay in between. The CDR3 nucleotides read TGTGCCAGCAGTCTTATAGGCCTCAATCAGCCCCAGCATTTT. It encodes CASSLIGLNQPQHF.

The chain employs TRBV7-2 and TRBJ2-7; TRBD2 agrees at 7 bases. The V gene's germline CDR1 is SGHTA and CDR2 FQGNSA. This CDR3 contains 12 residues. Germline trimming cut 5 bases from V and 10 bases from J; bases unmatched to any gene: 8. CDR3 in amino acids: CASSGRDGVQYF. The CDR3 DNA sequence: TGTGCCAGCAGCGGGAGGGACGGGGTACAGTACTTC.

V gene TRBV7-8 combines with J gene TRBJ1-1; D perhaps matches TRBD1 (5 bases). The CDR3 covers 17 residues. The V gene's germline CDR1 is SGHVS and CDR2 FQNEAQ. The germline V and J ends were trimmed by 5 bases and 1 base, with 20 bases remaining between them. This CDR3 reads CASSQEGYQTPNTEAFF. DNA for the CDR3: TGTGCCAGCAGCCAGGAGGGGTATCAGACACCGAACACTGAAGCTTTCTTT.

This chain connects TRBV7-3 to TRBJ1-2; a possible D gene is TRBD1 (6 bases). There are 15 residues in the CDR3. CDR1 is SGHTA, CDR2 FQGTGA, per germline. V was cut by 2 bases and J by 7 bases, with 17 bases left in between. DNA for the CDR3: TGTGCCAGCAGCTTATGGGGCGGCAGGGGAGTTGGCTACACCTTC. Protein product: CASSLWGGRGVGYTF.

The CDR3 DNA sequence: TGTGCCAGCAGCTTAGTTGTGGGAGAAGCCAAAAACATTCAGTACTTC. It is translated as CASSLVVGEAKNIQYF. The V and J genes are TRBV7-8 and TRBJ2-4; a possible D gene is TRBD2 (5 bases). Trimming took 1 base from V and 0 from J, leaving 10 bases between them. This CDR3 has 16 amino acids. The germline V gene has CDR1 SGHVS and CDR2 FQNEAQ.